The 18 T cell receptor beta chains listed next were all sequenced from one sample in a study of blood T cells in healthy people across ages. Then a second PCR, running roughly 7 to 11 cycles, was carried out with a sample-barcoded 5' primer and a J-beta primer mix. TCRdb used MiXCR to reprocess the 5' RACE reads, holding one entry per CDR3 protein. The sample yields about 1.8 million distinct CDR3 sequences, 49% seen once. Sequenced sample: blood. These receptors were obtained from a woman aged 40-49 years in good health.

This clonotype has only a few counts. The CDR3, as DNA: TGTGCCAGCAGCCAGACAGGGGGTTTCGACGAGCAGTACTTC. Translation gives CASSQTGGFDEQYF. The V call is TRBV2, the J call TRBJ2-4; 9 nucleotides align to TRBD1. The closer fit of TRBJ2-7 to the DNA end suggests the J call may be wrong. The CDR3 sequence is 14 residues long. CDR1 SNHLY and CDR2 FYNNEI come from the germline V gene.

This clonotype has only a few counts. This chain joins TRBV28 and TRBJ2-1; D uncertain. This CDR3 has 13 amino acids. Trimming took 8 bases from V and 8 from J, leaving 16 bases between them. CDR1 and CDR2 (germline): MDHEN, SYDVKM. Here the CDR3 reads CASQRMDGYEQFF. The CDR3 nucleotides read TGTGCCAGCCAGAGAATGGATGGCTATGAGCAGTTCTTC.

The rearrangement links TRBV6-5 to TRBJ1-2, with D perhaps TRBD1 (5 bases). Between the trimmed V and J ends, which lost 7 bases and 5 bases, there was a span of 17 bases. The CDR3 sequence is 14 residues long. CDR1 and CDR2 (germline): MNHEY, SVGAGI. The CDR3 is CASTELGAGYGYTF. As DNA, the CDR3 is TGTGCCAGCACCGAACTAGGGGCGGGGTATGGCTACACCTTC.

This clonotype appeared a few times. J is TRBJ2-4 and V is TRBV28; TRBD2 matches at 8 bases. Trimming removed 3 bases from V and 1 base from J; junction bases left unmatched: 5. CDR3 length: 16 amino acids. CDR1 MDHEN and CDR2 SYDVKM come from the germline V gene. CDR3 DNA sequence: TGTGCCAGCAGTTTCGGGGGGGCTGCGGCCAAAAACATTCAGTACTTC. Its protein product is CASSFGGAAAKNIQYF.

The chain links TRBV20-1 to TRBJ2-7; perhaps D is TRBD1 or TRBD2 (5 bases each). V was clipped by 6 bases and J by 2 bases, with 17 bases between them. This CDR3 contains 14 residues. Germline-derived CDR1 and CDR2 are DFQATT and SNEGSKA (reference sequence). As DNA, the CDR3 is TGCAGTGCAGGCCTGGGGACGGATACCTACGAGCAGTACTTC. Protein product: CSAGLGTDTYEQYF.

This clonotype has just a few counts. The chain recombines TRBV2 with TRBJ2-3, with TRBD1 matching 9 bases. CDR1 and CDR2 (germline): SNHLY, FYNNEI. The CDR3 contains 13 residues. Germline trimming cut 11 bases from V and 1 base from J; bases unmatched to any gene: 4. The CDR3 here is CAGRDRGTDTQYF. CDR3 DNA: TGTGCCGGCCGGGACAGGGGCACAGATACGCAGTATTTT.

This clonotype was counted only a few times. The chain uses TRBV6-5 and TRBJ2-1, with TRBD1 matching over 7 bases. Germline V gives CDR1 MNHEY, CDR2 SVGAGI. This CDR3 is 16 amino acids long. With V trimmed by 6 bases and J by 2 bases, 10 bases remained unmatched. The CDR3 loop is CASRRTGTVPYNEQFF. CDR3 bases: TGTGCCAGCAGGCGGACCGGGACAGTACCCTACAATGAGCAGTTCTTC.

The rearrangement joins TRBV28 to TRBJ1-2; 8 positions match TRBD1. Trimming took 2 bases from V and 4 from J; bases not matched to a gene: 6. Germline CDR1 MDHEN, CDR2 SYDVKM. The CDR3 loop spans 15 amino acids. DNA for the CDR3: TGTGCCAGCAGTTTAGGCAGGGGGCCTAGCTATGGCTACACCTTC. It translates to CASSLGRGPSYGYTF.

The chain combines TRBV7-3 with TRBJ2-5, with 9 nucleotides matching TRBD2. Germline V lookup: CDR1 SGHTA, CDR2 FQGTGA. V shed 2 bases and J 2 bases; nucleotides not matched to a gene: 12. The CDR3 is 18 amino acids. The chain's CDR3 is CASSLGASGAHKQETQYF. The CDR3 DNA reads TGTGCCAGCAGCTTAGGGGCTAGCGGGGCACATAAACAAGAGACCCAGTACTTC.

The table lists this clonotype with a few counts. The genes are TRBV5-1 and TRBJ2-3, with 7 positions matching TRBD1. This CDR3 has 13 amino acids. V shed 3 bases, J shed 4 bases, and the junction held 2 bases outside the gene matches. The V gene's germline CDR1 is SGHRS and CDR2 YFSETQ. CDR3 in amino acids: CASSSTGSDTQYF. CDR3 nucleotide sequence: TGCGCCAGCAGCTCGACAGGGTCAGATACGCAGTATTTT.

The chain recombines TRBV29-1 with TRBJ2-1; TRBD1 matches 11 bases. Germline values: CDR1 SQVTM, CDR2 ANQGSEA. V trimming: 3 bases; J trimming: 9 bases; junction bases outside the gene matches: 4. The CDR3 has 13 residues. The CDR3 is CSVEGTGGLEQFF. In nucleotides, the CDR3 is TGCAGCGTTGAGGGGACAGGGGGTCTTGAGCAGTTCTTC.

The chain combines TRBV6-5 with TRBJ2-5; 8 bases map to TRBD2. Trimming took 6 bases from V and 4 from J; bases not matched to a gene: 10. This CDR3 comprises 15 residues. Germline-derived CDR1 and CDR2 are MNHEY and SVGAGI. The CDR3 loop is CASSNGLAGRETQYF. CDR3 nucleotides: TGTGCCAGCAGCAACGGACTAGCTGGTCGAGAGACCCAGTACTTC.

This clonotype was observed a few times. The V and J genes are TRBV2 and TRBJ2-1; 11 nucleotides line up with TRBD2. The CDR3 loop spans 22 amino acids. After removal of 3 bases from V and 4 bases from J, the junction contained 23 bases not matched to a gene. Germline lookup yields CDR1 SNHLY and CDR2 FYNNEI. In DNA form, the CDR3 reads TGTGCCAGCAGTGATCAGGCGGAAACGGGGCTAGCGGGGGGCATAAGGTACAATGAGCAGTTCTTC. This encodes CASSDQAETGLAGGIRYNEQFF.

The chain recombines TRBV6-6 with TRBJ2-7, with D possibly matching TRBD1 (5 bases). Looked up from germline, CDR1 is MNHNY and CDR2 is SVGAGI (reference sequence). Deletions cut 0 bases from V and 6 bases from J, with 12 bases between. CDR3 size: 14 residues. In DNA, the CDR3 is TGTGCCAGCAGTTACTCGGTTATAGGGGTCGAGCAGTACTTC. It specifies CASSYSVIGVEQYF.

In its sample, this clonotype was seen a few times. The CDR3 loop reads CASSLAGIASYEQYF. CDR3 in DNA: TGTGCCAGCAGTTTAGCAGGGATAGCCTCCTACGAGCAGTACTTC. This sequence joins TRBV28 and TRBJ2-7, with D perhaps TRBD1 (5 bases). The CDR3 consists of 15 residues. Deletions cut 2 bases from V and 0 bases from J, with 11 bases between. From germline, CDR1 is MDHEN and CDR2 SYDVKM.

The rearrangement links TRBV5-1 to TRBJ2-3, with D perhaps matching TRBD2 (7 bases). Germline V gene lookup returns CDR1 SGHRS and CDR2 YFSETQ. The CDR3 length is 14 residues. Trimming pared 2 bases from V and 4 bases from J, leaving 11 bases between. CDR3 in amino acids: CASSFQGRADTQYF. CDR3 DNA sequence: TGCGCCAGCAGCTTTCAGGGGAGGGCAGATACGCAGTATTTT.

This clonotype has more than one count but fewer than ten. This chain joins TRBV5-1 and TRBJ2-1; the match to TRBD2 covers 7 bases. The CDR3 totals 16 residues. After removal of 3 bases from V and 7 bases from J, the junction contained 13 bases not matched to a gene. Germline loops: CDR1 SGHRS, CDR2 YFSETQ. Here the CDR3 DNA reads TGCGCCAGCAGCTCCGGACTAGTCGTAGGGGAGAATGAGCAGTTCTTC. It translates to CASSSGLVVGENEQFF.

This clonotype was detected once. The rearrangement joins TRBV20-1 to TRBJ2-1; D is ambiguous. CDR3 length: 11 amino acids. Germline V gene sequence: CDR1 DFQATT, CDR2 SNEGSKA (reference sequence). Trimming left V 1 base short and J 11 bases short, with 9 bases between. CDR3 region: CSARVPRKQFF. In DNA, the CDR3 is TGCAGTGCTAGAGTCCCTAGGAAGCAGTTCTTC.